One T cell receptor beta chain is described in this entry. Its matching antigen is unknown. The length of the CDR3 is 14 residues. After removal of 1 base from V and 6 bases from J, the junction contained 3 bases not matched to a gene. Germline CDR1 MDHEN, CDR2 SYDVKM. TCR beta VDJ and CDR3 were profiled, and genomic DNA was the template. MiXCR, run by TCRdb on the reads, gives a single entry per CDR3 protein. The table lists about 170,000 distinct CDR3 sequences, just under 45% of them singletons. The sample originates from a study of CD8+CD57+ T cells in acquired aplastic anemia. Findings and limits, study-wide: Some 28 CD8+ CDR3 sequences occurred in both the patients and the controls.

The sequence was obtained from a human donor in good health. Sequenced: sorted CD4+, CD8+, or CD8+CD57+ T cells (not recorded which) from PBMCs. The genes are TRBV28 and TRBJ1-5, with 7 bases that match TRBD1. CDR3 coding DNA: TGTGCCAGCAGTTTATATCCAGGGGGTCAGCCCCAGCATTTT. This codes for CASSLYPGGQPQHF.